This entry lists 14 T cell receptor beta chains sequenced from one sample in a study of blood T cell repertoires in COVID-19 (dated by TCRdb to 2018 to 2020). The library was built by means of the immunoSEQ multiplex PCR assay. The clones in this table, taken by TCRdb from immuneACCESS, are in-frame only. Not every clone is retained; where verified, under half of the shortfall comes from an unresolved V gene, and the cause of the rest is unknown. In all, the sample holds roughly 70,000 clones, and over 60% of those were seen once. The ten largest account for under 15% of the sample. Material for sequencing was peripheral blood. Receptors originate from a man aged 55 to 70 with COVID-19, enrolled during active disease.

In nucleotides, the CDR3 is TGCGCCAGCAGCTTGGTGGCGGGAGGCGAGCAGTACTTC. Amino acid sequence: CASSLVAGGEQYF. The chain employs TRBV5-1 and TRBJ2-7, with 8 bases that match TRBD2. J gave up 6 bases and V 0 bases, and 2 bases lay outside the gene matches. CDR3 size: 13 residues. Per germline, CDR1 SGHRS and CDR2 YFSETQ.

CDR3 sequence reads: CASSQEGRGVYEQYF. The CDR3 DNA follows: TGTGCCAGCAGCCAAGAAGGTCGGGGAGTCTACGAGCAGTACTTC. V and J are TRBV3-1 (or the pseudogene TRBV3-2) and TRBJ2-7, with D perhaps matching TRBD2 (5 bases). Germline-derived CDR1 and CDR2 are LGHDT and YNNKEL (reference sequence). This CDR3 has 15 residues. V was shortened by 0 bases and J by 3 bases, with 12 bases between the two germline ends.

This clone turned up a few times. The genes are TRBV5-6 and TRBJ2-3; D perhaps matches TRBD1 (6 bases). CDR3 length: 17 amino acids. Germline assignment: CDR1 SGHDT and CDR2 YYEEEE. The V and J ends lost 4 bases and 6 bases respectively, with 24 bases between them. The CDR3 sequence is CASSPGKGRGDEDTQYF. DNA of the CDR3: TGTGCCAGCAGCCCTGGGAAGGGCAGGGGAGATGAGGATACGCAGTATTTT.

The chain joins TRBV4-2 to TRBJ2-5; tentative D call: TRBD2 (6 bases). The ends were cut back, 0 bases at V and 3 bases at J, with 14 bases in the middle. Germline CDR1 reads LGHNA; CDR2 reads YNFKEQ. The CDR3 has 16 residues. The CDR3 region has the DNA TGTGCCAGCAGCCAAGATCCGCTGACTAGTGAAGAGACCCAGTACTTC. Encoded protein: CASSQDPLTSEETQYF.

The CDR3 is CASGWGGRGGRNEQFF. CDR3 bases: TGTGCTAGTGGTTGGGGCGGGCGCGGGGGTAGGAATGAGCAGTTCTTC. J is TRBJ2-1 and V is TRBV12-5, with TRBD2 identical over 7 bases. The trim removed 4 bases at V and 7 bases at J, leaving 13 bases unmatched. The CDR3 consists of 16 residues. Germline V gene lookup returns CDR1 LGHNT and CDR2 FRNRAP.

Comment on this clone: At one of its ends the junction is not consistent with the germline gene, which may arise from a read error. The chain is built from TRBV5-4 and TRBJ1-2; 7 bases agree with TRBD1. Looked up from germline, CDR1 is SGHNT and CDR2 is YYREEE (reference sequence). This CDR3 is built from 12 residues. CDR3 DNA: TGTGCCAGCAGCTTGGTATCCCAGGGACAGATCTTC. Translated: CASSLVSQGQIF.

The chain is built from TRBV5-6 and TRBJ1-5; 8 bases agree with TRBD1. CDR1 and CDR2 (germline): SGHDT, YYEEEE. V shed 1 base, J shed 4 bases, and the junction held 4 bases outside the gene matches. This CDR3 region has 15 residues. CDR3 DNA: TGTGCCAGCAGCTTGACAGGGGGGGGAAATCAGCCCCAGCATTTT. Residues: CASSLTGGGNQPQHF.

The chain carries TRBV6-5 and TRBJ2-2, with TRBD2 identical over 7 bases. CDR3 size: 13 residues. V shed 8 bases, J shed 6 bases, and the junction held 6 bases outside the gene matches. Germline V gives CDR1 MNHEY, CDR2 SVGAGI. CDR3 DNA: TGTGCCAGCGGAGCGGGGCTCCCCGGGGAGCTGTTTTTT. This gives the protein CASGAGLPGELFF.

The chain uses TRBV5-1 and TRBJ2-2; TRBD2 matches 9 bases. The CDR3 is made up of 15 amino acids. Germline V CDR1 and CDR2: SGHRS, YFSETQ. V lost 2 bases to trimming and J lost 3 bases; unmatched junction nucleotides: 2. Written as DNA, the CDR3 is TGCGCCAGCAGCTTAACTAGCGGGTACACCGGGGAGCTGTTTTTT. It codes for CASSLTSGYTGELFF.

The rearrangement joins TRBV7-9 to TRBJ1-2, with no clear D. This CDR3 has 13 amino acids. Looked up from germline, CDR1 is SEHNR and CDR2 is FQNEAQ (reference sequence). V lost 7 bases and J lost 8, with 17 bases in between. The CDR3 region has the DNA TGTGCCAGCACCGATGCCGGGCGAGGGGGCTACACCTTC. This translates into CASTDAGRGGYTF.

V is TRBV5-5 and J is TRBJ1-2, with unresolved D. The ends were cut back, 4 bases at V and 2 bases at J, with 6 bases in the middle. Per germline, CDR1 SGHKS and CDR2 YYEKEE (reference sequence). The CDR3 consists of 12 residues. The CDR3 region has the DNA TGTGCCAGCAGCGGGCAGAACTATGGCTACACCTTC. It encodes CASSGQNYGYTF. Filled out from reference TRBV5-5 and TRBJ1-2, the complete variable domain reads DAGVTQSPTHLIKTRGQQVTLRCSPISGHKSVSWYQQVLGQGPQFIFQYYEKEERGRGNFPDRFSARQFPNYSSELNVNALLLGDSALYLCASSGQNYGYTFGSGTRLTVV.

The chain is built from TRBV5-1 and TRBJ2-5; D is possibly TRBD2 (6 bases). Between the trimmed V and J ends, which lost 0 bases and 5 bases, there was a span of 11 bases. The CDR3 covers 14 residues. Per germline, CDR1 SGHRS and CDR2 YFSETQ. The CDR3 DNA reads TGCGCCAGCAGCTTGGGGGACTCGGTGGAGACCCAGTACTTC. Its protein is CASSLGDSVETQYF.

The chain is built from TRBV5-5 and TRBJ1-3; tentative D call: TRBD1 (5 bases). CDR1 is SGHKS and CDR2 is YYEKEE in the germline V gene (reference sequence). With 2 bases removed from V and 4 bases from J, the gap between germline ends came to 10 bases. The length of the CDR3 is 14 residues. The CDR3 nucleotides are TGTGCCAGCAGCTTCCCAGGGTCCGGAAACACCATATATTTT. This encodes CASSFPGSGNTIYF.

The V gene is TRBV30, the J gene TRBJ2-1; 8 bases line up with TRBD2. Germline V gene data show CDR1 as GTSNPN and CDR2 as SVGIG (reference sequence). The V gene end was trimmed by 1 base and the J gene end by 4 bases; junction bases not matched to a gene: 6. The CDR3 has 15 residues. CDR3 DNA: TGTGCCTGGAGTGCCGCTGTAGCGGGGTACAATGAGCAGTTCTTC. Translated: CAWSAAVAGYNEQFF.